The clone carrying this TCR beta chain was seen a few times. Its antigen is unknown. The data were taken from a study of long-term antiretroviral therapy in people with HIV. The study, taken as a whole, reports: Spans of CDR3 length were tighter for HIV repertoires than for controls. Clones that had undergone expansion before ART prevailed in the repertoire throughout all time points.

At the survey level, the v3.0 immunoSEQ assay was run. Clones were read by immunoSEQ multiplex PCR, and TCRdb kept only the in-frame ones, dropping some. This table holds roughly 15,000 clones, about 80% found once. The sequenced sample was unsorted PBMCs, obtained 0.1 years after starting antiretroviral therapy. The sequence was collected from a man aged 18-30 years with HIV.

The CDR3 spells CASSLPGGGDIQYF. DNA for the CDR3: TGTGCCAGCAGTTTGCCGGGAGGCGGGGACATTCAGTACTTC. This chain links TRBV28 with TRBJ2-4, with 7 bases lining up with TRBD2. Trimming removed 3 bases from V and 8 bases from J; junction bases left unmatched: 7. The CDR3 extends over 14 amino acids. Germline V gives CDR1 MDHEN, CDR2 SYDVKM.